This T cell receptor beta chain was identified during a study of blood T cell repertoires in COVID-19. This clone was counted only a few times. The table came from immunoSEQ multiplex PCR; TCRdb's copy has only in-frame clones and leaves some out. There are 250,000 to 300,000 clones in the sample; 91% occur only once, and more than 1% lies in the top ten. Looked up from germline, CDR1 is SQVTM and CDR2 is ANQGSEA. The length of the CDR3 is 13 residues. V dropped 7 bases and J dropped 7 bases, with 17 bases sitting between them. The sample was PBMCs or T cells enriched from blood (not recorded which). The V gene is TRBV29-1, the J gene TRBJ1-5; D is uncertain. This TCR came from a human donor in a cohort exposed to, infected with or recovered from COVID-19 (not recorded which). The donor label of this sample is uncertain. The DNA of the CDR3 is TGCAGCGCCATGGGAGGGTTTGACCAGCCCCAGCATTTT. The encoded protein is CSAMGGFDQPQHF.